What follows are 29 T cell receptor beta chains derived from one specimen sequenced in a study of beta chain features in type 1 diabetes. Every bit of the isolated RNA underwent reverse transcription, so sequencing read expressed TCRB transcripts. The method was immunoSEQ multiplex PCR; TCRdb's version includes in-frame clones alone and lacks a portion of them. The table records about 210,000 clones, 11% of them present only once. Sequencing was performed on central memory CD4+ T cells from blood. The receptors shown here come from a man aged 18 to 29 in good health.

This clone was seen a handful of times. The genes are TRBV30 and TRBJ2-3; the D call may be TRBD1 or TRBD2 (5 bases each). The germline V gene has CDR1 GTSNPN and CDR2 SVGIG (reference sequence). The V gene lost 2 bases and the J gene lost 0 bases, with 9 bases spanning the gap. The CDR3 sequence is 14 residues long. The CDR3 loop is CAWSPGRSTDTQYF. The CDR3 region has the DNA TGTGCCTGGAGTCCGGGACGGAGCACAGATACGCAGTATTTT.

This clone was detected a few times. The genes are TRBV7-6 and TRBJ1-2; 8 positions agree with TRBD1. In germline, CDR1 is SGHVS, CDR2 FNYEAQ. V lost 5 bases, J lost 4 bases, and 3 bases stayed unmatched. This CDR3 has 13 amino acids. CDR3 bases: TGTGCCAGCAGCGGACAGGGAATCTATGGCTACACCTTC. It codes for CASSGQGIYGYTF.

The CDR3 nucleotides read TGTGCCAGCAGTGCCAGGGTCAGCACAGATACGCAGTATTTT. Translated: CASSARVSTDTQYF. The genes are TRBV6-1 and TRBJ2-3, with D tentatively TRBD1 (5 bases). V shed 4 bases and J shed 0 bases, with 8 bases lying between them. Germline CDR1 MNHNS, CDR2 SASEGT. This CDR3 has 14 residues.

The genes are TRBV27 and TRBJ1-4; D not certain. There are 13 residues in the CDR3. Looked up from germline, CDR1 is MNHEY and CDR2 is SMNVEV (reference sequence). The ends were cut back, 6 bases at V and 7 bases at J, with 12 bases in the middle. This CDR3 reads CASRPSGSEKLFF. In nucleotides, the CDR3 is TGTGCCAGCAGGCCCTCGGGGAGTGAAAAACTGTTTTTT. Full variable domain (rest looked up from reference TRBV27 and TRBJ1-4): EAQVTQNPRYLITVTGKKLTVTCSQNMNHEYMSWYRQDPGLGLRQIYYSMNVEVTDKGDVPEGYKVSRKEKRNFPLILESPSPNQTSLYFCASRPSGSEKLFFGSGTQLSVL.

This clone was counted at least ten times. The rearrangement uses TRBV27 and TRBJ2-1, with 7 bases aligning to TRBD2. The V gene end was trimmed by 5 bases and the J gene end by 6 bases; junction bases not matched to a gene: 10. The CDR3 extends over 15 amino acids. Germline values: CDR1 MNHEY, CDR2 SMNVEV (reference sequence). As DNA, the CDR3 is TGTGCCAGCAGTCCTCGCCGACTAGCCCTCAATGAGCAGTTCTTC. Translation: CASSPRRLALNEQFF.

The rearrangement links TRBV29-1 to TRBJ2-2, with 7 bases matching TRBD1. With 4 bases clipped from V and 4 bases from J, the junction kept 6 bases outside the gene matches. Germline assignment: CDR1 SQVTM and CDR2 ANQGSEA. The CDR3 consists of 14 residues. The CDR3 spells CSVGKTGPTGELFF. As DNA, the CDR3 is TGCAGCGTTGGAAAGACAGGGCCCACCGGGGAGCTGTTTTTT.

This clone was detected many times. The chain employs TRBV4-3 and TRBJ2-2; D not resolved. This CDR3 contains 15 residues. Trimming took 1 base from V and 0 from J, leaving 6 bases between them. The germline CDR1 and CDR2 sequences are LGHNA and YSLEER. Here the CDR3 DNA reads TGCGCCAGCAGCCAAGTACGACCGAACACCGGGGAGCTGTTTTTT. This gives the protein CASSQVRPNTGELFF.

In this sample, this clone turned up a few times. The chain uses TRBV7-2 and TRBJ1-2; 7 bases align to TRBD1. The V gene's germline CDR1 is SGHTA and CDR2 FQGNSA. Trimming took 5 bases from V and 3 from J; bases not matched to a gene: 6. The CDR3 length is 14 residues. This chain's CDR3 is CASSPGTAYYGYTF. The CDR3 nucleotides are TGTGCCAGCAGCCCCGGGACAGCTTACTATGGCTACACCTTC. The full variable domain, completed using reference TRBV7-2 and TRBJ1-2, is GAGVSQSPSNKVTEKGKDVELRCDPISGHTALYWYRQSLGQGLEFLIYFQGNSAPDKSGLPSDRFSAERTGGSVSTLTIQRTQQEDSAVYLCASSPGTAYYGYTFGSGTRLTVV.

This clone has only a few counts. V gene TRBV14 combines with J gene TRBJ2-3; 8 bases fit TRBD2. The CDR3 extends over 15 amino acids. Per germline, CDR1 SGHDN and CDR2 FVKESK. The trim removed 4 bases at V and 3 bases at J, leaving 6 bases unmatched. CDR3 loop: CASSRGGGMTDTQYF. Here the CDR3 DNA reads TGTGCCAGCAGCCGCGGCGGGGGGATGACAGATACGCAGTATTTT.

This clone was recorded only once. The chain couples TRBV15 to TRBJ2-3; D gene unclear. CDR1 and CDR2 from the germline V gene are LNHNV and YYDKDF (reference sequence). Deletions cut 0 bases from V and 4 bases from J, with 5 bases between. The CDR3 has 13 residues. CDR3: CATSRDPSDTQYF. The CDR3, as DNA: TGTGCCACCAGCAGAGATCCCTCAGATACGCAGTATTTT.

Many counts were recorded for this clone. The same CDR3 arises from other DNA sequences in this sample as well. The rearrangement links TRBV10-3 to TRBJ2-1; tentative D call: TRBD2 (5 bases). From germline, CDR1 is ENHRY and CDR2 SYGVKD. This CDR3 has 13 amino acids. The ends were cut back, 3 bases at V and 4 bases at J, with 7 bases in the middle. The CDR3 loop reads CAISERGYNEQFF. In DNA, the CDR3 is TGTGCCATCAGTGAAAGAGGGTACAATGAGCAGTTCTTC.

There are a few counts of this clone. This chain joins TRBV5-1 and TRBJ2-5; D call uncertain. V lost 1 base to trimming and J lost 4 bases, with 2 bases between them. This CDR3 is built from 11 residues. Germline V lookup: CDR1 SGHRS, CDR2 YFSETQ. CDR3 loop: CASSLLETQYF. As DNA, the CDR3 is TGCGCCAGCAGCTTGCTAGAGACCCAGTACTTC.

V gene TRBV2 combines with J gene TRBJ2-1; 11 bases match TRBD2. In germline, CDR1 is SNHLY, CDR2 FYNNEI. The ends lost 3 bases at V and 9 bases at J; junction bases unmatched: 7. The CDR3 is 15 residues long. The CDR3 reads CASSEILAGVGEQFF. The CDR3 bases are TGTGCCAGCAGTGAGATACTAGCGGGAGTTGGTGAGCAGTTCTTC.

The gene calls are TRBV6-5 and TRBJ2-7; 10 bases fit TRBD1. J lost 4 bases, V lost 2 bases, and 5 bases had no gene match. The CDR3 totals 15 residues. Germline V gene sequence: CDR1 MNHEY, CDR2 SVGAGI. CDR3 loop: CASSYRDRGQYEQYF. The CDR3 region has the DNA TGTGCCAGCAGTTACCGGGACAGGGGCCAATACGAGCAGTACTTC.

CDR3: CASSLSLAEETQYF. CDR3 bases: TGTGCCAGCAGCTTAAGCCTAGCGGAAGAGACCCAGTACTTC. This chain uses TRBV7-2 with TRBJ2-5; 7 positions agree with TRBD2. The germline CDR1 and CDR2 sequences are SGHTA and FQGNSA. There are 14 residues in the CDR3. V lost 2 bases and J lost 3; bases outside the gene matches: 3.

This chain links TRBV27 with TRBJ2-5; D unclear. The CDR3 is made up of 13 amino acids. The V gene's germline CDR1 is MNHEY and CDR2 SMNVEV (reference sequence). Trimming removed 8 bases at V and 2 bases at J, with 12 bases between. The CDR3 region is CASSSDSQETQYF. CDR3 in DNA: TGTGCCAGCTCCTCAGATAGTCAAGAGACCCAGTACTTC.

This clone was observed a few times. The CDR3 reads CASSEAGPTGELFF. The DNA for the CDR3 is TGTGCCAGCAGTGAAGCGGGGCCCACCGGGGAGCTGTTTTTT. The V and J genes are TRBV2 and TRBJ2-2; tentative D call: TRBD1 (5 bases). V dropped 0 bases and J dropped 4 bases, with 6 bases sitting between them. The length of the CDR3 is 14 residues. The germline gives CDR1 SNHLY, CDR2 FYNNEI.

The rearrangement uses TRBV7-2 and TRBJ2-1, with 7 bases identical to TRBD2. The J segment lost 9 bases and the V segment lost 1 base, leaving 6 bases of the junction unmatched. Per germline, CDR1 SGHTA and CDR2 FQGNSA. The CDR3 runs to 14 residues. Written as DNA, the CDR3 is TGTGCCAGCAGCTTAGATCGACTAGCACCTGAGCAGTTCTTC. Amino acid sequence: CASSLDRLAPEQFF.

The chain combines TRBV5-1 with TRBJ2-3; D remains unclear. Trimming left V 0 bases short and J 6 bases short, with 8 bases between. The CDR3 is 13 residues long. The germline gives CDR1 SGHRS, CDR2 YFSETQ. The CDR3 DNA sequence: TGCGCCAGCAGCTTGGTGGCCGCGGATACGCAGTATTTT. Its translation: CASSLVAADTQYF.

The sample holds a few counts of this clone. This chain joins TRBV11-1 and TRBJ2-7; D gene ambiguous. The length of the CDR3 is 12 residues. The germline V gene encodes CDR1 SGHAT and CDR2 FQDESV (reference sequence). V was shortened by 3 bases and J by 2 bases, with 5 bases between the two germline ends. CDR3 coding DNA: TGTGCCAGCAGCTTGAGAGCCTACGAGCAGTACTTC. Its protein product is CASSLRAYEQYF.

The chain joins TRBV30 to TRBJ2-5, with TRBD1 as a possible D gene (5 bases). V lost 2 bases, J lost 4 bases, and 8 bases lay in between. The length of the CDR3 is 12 residues. Germline-derived CDR1 and CDR2 are GTSNPN and SVGIG (reference sequence). In DNA, the CDR3 is TGTGCCTGGAGTCGGCAGGGAGAGACCCAGTACTTC. This translates into CAWSRQGETQYF.

The chain combines TRBV28 with TRBJ2-1, with D perhaps matching TRBD1 (5 bases). The CDR3 has 16 amino acids. Per germline, CDR1 MDHEN and CDR2 SYDVKM. V was cut by 4 bases and J by 5 bases, with 18 bases left in between. For the CDR3, the DNA is TGTGCCAGCAGTTCCCCCCGTCCGACAGCTCACAATGAGCAGTTCTTC. Encoded protein: CASSSPRPTAHNEQFF.

This clone has only a few counts. This chain connects TRBV7-7 to TRBJ2-3; D possibly corresponds to TRBD2 (5 bases). V was clipped by 4 bases and J by 6 bases, with 8 bases between them. The CDR3 has 12 amino acids. Germline V gives CDR1 SSHAT, CDR2 FNYEAQ (reference sequence). Here the CDR3 DNA reads TGTGCCAGCAGCTCACCGGGGGATACGCAGTATTTT. Its protein product is CASSSPGDTQYF.

In this sample, this clone turned up a few times. The chain links TRBV19 to TRBJ2-7, with 10 positions matching TRBD1. Looked up from germline, CDR1 is LNHDA and CDR2 is SQIVND (reference sequence). Trimming at V came to 5 bases and at J to 4 bases, leaving 5 bases not matched to a gene. CDR3 length: 14 residues. The CDR3 protein is CASSPQDRGYEQYF. In DNA, the CDR3 is TGTGCCAGTAGTCCCCAGGACAGGGGGTACGAGCAGTACTTC. Based on the CDR3 plus reference TRBV19 and TRBJ2-7, the full variable domain is DGGITQSPKYLFRKEGQNVTLSCEQNLNHDAMYWYRQDPGQGLRLIYYSQIVNDFQKGDIAEGYSVSREKKESFPLTVTSAQKNPTAFYLCASSPQDRGYEQYFGPGTRLTVT.

The chain links TRBV9 to TRBJ1-4; unclear D gene. CDR1 and CDR2 from the germline V gene are SGDLS and YYNGEE. The CDR3 sequence is 15 residues long. V was shortened by 3 bases and J by 0 bases, with 9 bases between the two germline ends. The CDR3 region is CASSDHFATNEKLFF. CDR3 DNA: TGTGCCAGCAGCGACCACTTTGCAACTAATGAAAAACTGTTTTTT.

V and J are TRBV5-1 and TRBJ2-5; 9 nucleotides match TRBD2. Trimming removed 0 bases from V and 5 bases from J; junction bases left unmatched: 14. The CDR3 runs to 18 residues. The germline gives CDR1 SGHRS, CDR2 YFSETQ. The CDR3 nucleotides are TGCGCCAGCAGCTTGGCGTTTGCGGGAGGGTCTGGCGTGGAGACCCAGTACTTC. Protein sequence: CASSLAFAGGSGVETQYF.

This clone has more than one count but fewer than ten. This may stem from a read error, because a much larger clone lies one nucleotide away. This CDR3 is also generated by other DNA sequences in the sample. For the CDR3, the DNA is TGTGCCAGCAGCTTAACGGGAGGCGGCTACACCTTC. This encodes CASSLTGGGYTF. The V and J genes are TRBV7-9 and TRBJ1-2; D is uncertain. From germline, CDR1 is SEHNR and CDR2 FQNEAQ (reference sequence). CDR3 length: 12 residues. The germline V and J ends were trimmed by 2 bases and 8 bases, with 9 bases remaining between them.

The CDR3 region has the DNA TGTGCCAGCAGCGCCTGGGAGGGCGGTGAAGCTTTCTTT. Translated, it gives CASSAWEGGEAFF. The rearrangement uses TRBV7-8 and TRBJ1-1; D is undetermined. V lost 5 bases to trimming and J lost 7 bases, with 14 bases between them. From germline, CDR1 is SGHVS and CDR2 FQNEAQ. The CDR3 runs to 13 residues.

The V call is TRBV7-2, the J call TRBJ1-1, with D possibly being TRBD1 (5 bases). Germline assignment: CDR1 SGHTA and CDR2 FQGNSA. The length of the CDR3 is 14 residues. V lost 6 bases, J lost 4 bases, and 15 bases lay in between. CDR3 coding DNA: TGTGCCAGCAGGACACCTACGGGGGGCACTGAAGCTTTCTTT. Amino acids: CASRTPTGGTEAFF. Full variable domain (missing parts from reference TRBV7-2 and TRBJ1-1): GAGVSQSPSNKVTEKGKDVELRCDPISGHTALYWYRQSLGQGLEFLIYFQGNSAPDKSGLPSDRFSAERTGGSVSTLTIQRTQQEDSAVYLCASRTPTGGTEAFFGQGTRLTVV.